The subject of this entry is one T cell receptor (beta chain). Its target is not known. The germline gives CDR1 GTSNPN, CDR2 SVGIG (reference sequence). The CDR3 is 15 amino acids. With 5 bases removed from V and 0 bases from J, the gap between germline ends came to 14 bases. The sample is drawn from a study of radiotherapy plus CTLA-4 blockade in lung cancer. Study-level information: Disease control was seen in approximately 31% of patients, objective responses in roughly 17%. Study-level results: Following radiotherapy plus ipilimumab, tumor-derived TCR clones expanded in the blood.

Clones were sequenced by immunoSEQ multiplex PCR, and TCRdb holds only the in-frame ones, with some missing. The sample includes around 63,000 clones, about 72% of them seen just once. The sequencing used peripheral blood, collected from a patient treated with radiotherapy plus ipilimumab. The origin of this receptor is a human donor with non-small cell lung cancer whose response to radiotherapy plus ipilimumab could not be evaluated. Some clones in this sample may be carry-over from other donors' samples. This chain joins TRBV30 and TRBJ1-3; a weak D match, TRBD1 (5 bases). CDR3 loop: CAWDSLARSGNTIYF. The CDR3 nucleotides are TGTGCCTGGGACAGTCTCGCCCGCTCTGGAAACACCATATATTTT.